This entry is about one T cell receptor (beta chain). Antigen unknown. RNA transcripts yielded amplified TCR beta CDR3 regions. RT-PCR in the first round (using the HTBI primer set) targeted the TCR CDR3. TCRdb re-derived calls from the multiplex PCR reads in MiXCR, one entry per CDR3 protein. Of hundreds of thousands of distinct CDR3 sequences listed, roughly 14% are singletons. Among ophthalmopathy patients, the Clinical Activity Score reached at least 3, the NOSPECS grade reached at least 4, and duration remained under 3 months. These data are taken from a study of T cells in Graves' hyperthyroidism and ophthalmopathy. Study-wide context: It was at initial diagnosis, before any treatment, that peripheral blood was collected.

Germline CDR1 reads SGHVS; CDR2 reads FQNEAQ. V trimming: 4 bases; J trimming: 3 bases; junction bases outside the gene matches: 7. The CDR3 has 15 amino acids. General study points: For ophthalmopathy, model prediction preceded onset by a median around six months.

The chain joins TRBV7-8 to TRBJ1-1; 8 positions match TRBD1. The sequence came from a man between 18 and 29 years old with Graves' ophthalmopathy. The sequencing input was blood. The chain's CDR3 is CASSSTDRVYTEAFF. The CDR3 region has the DNA TGTGCCAGCAGCTCCACGGACAGGGTTTACACTGAAGCTTTCTTT.